Shown below are 21 T cell receptor beta chains from a single sample sequenced in a study of blood T cell dynamics during melanoma immunotherapy. Specified time point: week 3, after first cycle of checkpoint inhibitor. Libraries were prepared by immunoSEQ multiplex PCR; TCRdb keeps only in-frame clonotypes and omits some of them. The sample has some 13,000 clones; 86% are singletons. Source: blood, taken from a patient treated with checkpoint blockade. These receptors all stem from a human donor with melanoma.

The rearrangement joins TRBV5-1 to TRBJ2-7; no clear D gene. Per the germline V gene, CDR1 is SGHRS and CDR2 is YFSETQ. The CDR3 sequence is 13 residues long. V was cut by 1 base and J by 3 bases, with 8 bases left in between. CDR3 coding DNA: TGCGCCAGCAGCTTGAATCCAGACTACGAGCAGTACTTC. The encoded protein is CASSLNPDYEQYF.

This clone appeared a single time. The chain links TRBV7-3 to TRBJ2-3; D perhaps matches TRBD1 (5 bases). The CDR3 has 15 amino acids. Germline V gives CDR1 SGHTA, CDR2 FQGTGA. The V end was cut by 0 bases, the J end by 4 bases, with 11 bases between. In DNA, the CDR3 is TGTGCCAGCAGCTTAACGGCCAGGGCTGCAGATACGCAGTATTTT. Translated: CASSLTARAADTQYF.

The rearrangement uses TRBV27 and TRBJ1-1, with D perhaps matching TRBD1 (6 bases). The V gene's germline CDR1 is MNHEY and CDR2 SMNVEV (reference sequence). Between the trimmed V and J ends, which lost 2 bases and 5 bases, there was a span of 18 bases. The length of the CDR3 is 16 residues. The CDR3 loop is CASSLGGGGTLTEAFF. The CDR3 region has the DNA TGTGCCAGCAGTTTAGGGGGCGGGGGAACCCTAACTGAAGCTTTCTTT.

The CDR3 sequence is CAISDGGIGNQPQHF. CDR3 sequence (DNA): TGTGCCATCAGTGATGGAGGGATTGGCAATCAGCCCCAGCATTTT. The rearrangement uses TRBV10-3 and TRBJ1-5; D remains unclear. Trimming shortened V by 3 bases and J by 2 bases, and 11 bases separated the two germline ends. From germline, CDR1 is ENHRY and CDR2 SYGVKD. The CDR3 length is 15 residues.

The J gene is TRBJ2-7, the V gene TRBV28; weak D call: TRBD2 (6 bases). This CDR3 comprises 13 residues. The germline gives CDR1 MDHEN, CDR2 SYDVKM. The V and J ends lost 6 bases and 4 bases respectively, with 13 bases between them. This chain's CDR3 is CASSHGGGYEQYF. CDR3 sequence (DNA): TGTGCCAGCAGCCACGGAGGAGGGTACGAGCAGTACTTC. Full variable domain (remainder filled in from reference TRBV28 and TRBJ2-7): DVKVTQSSRYLVKRTGEKVFLECVQDMDHENMFWYRQDPGLGLRLIYFSYDVKMKEKGDIPEGYSVSREKKERFSLILESASTNQTSMYLCASSHGGGYEQYFGPGTRLTVT.

The J gene is TRBJ2-7, the V gene TRBV5-5; D gene unclear. Trimming left V 8 bases short and J 0 bases short, with 9 bases between. Germline CDR1 is SGHKS and CDR2 is YYEKEE (reference sequence). This CDR3 comprises 12 residues. CDR3 sequence reads: CARQISSYEQYF. The CDR3 DNA reads as TGTGCCAGACAGATAAGCTCCTACGAGCAGTACTTC.

J is TRBJ1-1 and V is TRBV28; the D gene is possibly TRBD1 (5 bases). This CDR3 spans 15 amino acids. The germline V gene encodes CDR1 MDHEN and CDR2 SYDVKM. V was shortened by 6 bases and J by 4 bases, with 18 bases between the two germline ends. CDR3 region: CASSPRGSGFTEAFF. The CDR3 coding sequence is TGTGCCAGCAGCCCCCGGGGTTCAGGGTTCACTGAAGCTTTCTTT.

The V and J genes are TRBV5-1 and TRBJ2-2; D could derive from TRBD1 or TRBD2 (6 bases each). Trimming removed 1 base at V and 6 bases at J, with 13 bases between. CDR3 length: 15 residues. CDR1 SGHRS and CDR2 YFSETQ come from the germline V gene. CDR3 protein: CASSLLGGASGELFF. The CDR3 region has the DNA TGCGCCAGCAGCTTGTTGGGGGGCGCATCCGGGGAGCTGTTTTTT.

This chain links TRBV13 with TRBJ2-7, with D unresolved. Per the germline V gene, CDR1 is PRHDT and CDR2 is FYEKMQ (reference sequence). The CDR3 totals 12 residues. Trimming took off 2 bases at V and 7 bases at J, with 9 bases between the two ends. CDR3 amino acids: CASSLSGREQYF. The CDR3 DNA follows: TGTGCCAGCAGCTTATCAGGAAGGGAGCAGTACTTC.

The chain joins TRBV11-2 to TRBJ2-7, with TRBD2 identical over 8 bases. From germline, CDR1 is SGHAT and CDR2 FQNNGV. V was clipped by 1 base and J by 6 bases; unmatched bases: 5. CDR3 size: 14 residues. The CDR3 sequence: CASSLGAGGSEQYF. Here the CDR3 DNA reads TGTGCCAGCAGCTTAGGGGCGGGAGGATCCGAGCAGTACTTC.

Here the CDR3 DNA reads TGTGCCAGCAGCACTCCGGGGAGTTACGAGCAGTACTTC. Translating it yields CASSTPGSYEQYF. This chain uses TRBV11-2 with TRBJ2-7; D perhaps matches TRBD2 (5 bases). The CDR3 covers 13 residues. CDR1 SGHAT and CDR2 FQNNGV come from the germline V gene. The V end was cut by 5 bases, the J end by 4 bases, with 12 bases between.

The chain combines TRBV28 with TRBJ2-1, with 11 positions matching TRBD2. The CDR3 extends over 16 amino acids. Germline trimming cut 5 bases from V and 8 bases from J; bases unmatched to any gene: 11. CDR1 and CDR2 (germline): MDHEN, SYDVKM. CDR3 region: CASSVLAGGPLYEQFF. CDR3 DNA sequence: TGTGCCAGCAGTGTATTAGCGGGAGGGCCTCTTTATGAGCAGTTCTTC.

This sequence joins TRBV28 and TRBJ2-7, with 7 bases matching TRBD2. In germline, CDR1 is MDHEN, CDR2 SYDVKM. V lost 4 bases to trimming and J lost 2 bases; unmatched junction nucleotides: 14. This CDR3 contains 17 residues. CDR3 coding DNA: TGTGCCAGCAGTTCCCCGCGGGGGAGGGACTCCGCCTACGAGCAGTACTTC. It is translated as CASSSPRGRDSAYEQYF.

This clone was recorded only once. The junction departs from the called germline gene at one end, perhaps through a read error. V usage is TRBV6-5 and J usage is TRBJ1-1; D remains ambiguous. This CDR3 has 12 residues. CDR1 and CDR2 (germline): MNHEY, SVGAGI. The CDR3 coding sequence is TGTGCCAGCAGTTACTCGAACTCTGAAGCTTTCTTT. It translates to CASSYSNSEAFF.

The chain joins TRBV19 to TRBJ2-7; TRBD1 agrees at 7 bases. The CDR3 runs to 13 residues. V trimming: 6 bases; J trimming: 5 bases; junction bases outside the gene matches: 7. From germline, CDR1 is LNHDA and CDR2 SQIVND (reference sequence). The CDR3 protein is CASRRQGAHEQYF. The DNA for the CDR3 is TGTGCCAGTAGAAGACAGGGCGCCCACGAGCAGTACTTC. The whole variable domain, filled in from reference TRBV19 and TRBJ2-7, reads DGGITQSPKYLFRKEGQNVTLSCEQNLNHDAMYWYRQDPGQGLRLIYYSQIVNDFQKGDIAEGYSVSREKKESFPLTVTSAQKNPTAFYLCASRRQGAHEQYFGPGTRLTVT.

This clone was observed once. This rearrangement joins TRBV5-4 to TRBJ1-2; D perhaps matches TRBD1 (6 bases). The CDR3 length is 15 residues. Deletions cut 1 base from V and 5 bases from J, with 15 bases between. From germline, CDR1 is SGHNT and CDR2 YYREEE (reference sequence). The CDR3 nucleotides read TGTGCCAGCAGCTTGTGGGCAGGGGATGGGTATGGCTACACCTTC. It encodes CASSLWAGDGYGYTF.

This clone was seen more than once but under ten times. J is TRBJ2-2 and V is TRBV18, with 8 nucleotides matching TRBD1. The CDR3 sequence is 15 residues long. The germline gives CDR1 KGHSH, CDR2 LQKENI. J lost 4 bases, V lost 5 bases, and 6 bases had no gene match. The CDR3 loop reads CASSGQGALTGELFF. DNA for the CDR3: TGTGCCAGCTCAGGTCAGGGGGCACTCACCGGGGAGCTGTTTTTT.

This clone was counted a few times. The rearrangement joins TRBV5-6 to TRBJ2-1, with a possible D match to TRBD1 (6 bases). This CDR3 region has 17 residues. V lost 0 bases and J lost 6, with 19 bases in between. Germline lookup yields CDR1 SGHDT and CDR2 YYEEEE. The CDR3 sequence is CASSLEKTWIRGNEQFF. As DNA, the CDR3 is TGTGCCAGCAGCTTGGAGAAGACATGGATCAGGGGCAATGAGCAGTTCTTC.

The chain carries TRBV6-4 and TRBJ1-6; D gene ambiguous. Between the trimmed V and J ends, which lost 7 bases and 7 bases, there was a span of 14 bases. Germline CDR1 is MRHNA and CDR2 is SNTAGT. This CDR3 is built from 14 residues. CDR3 coding DNA: TGTGCCAGCACCCTTACCCCGGGGAATTCACCCCTCCACTTT. Translating gives CASTLTPGNSPLHF.

The chain carries TRBV27 and TRBJ2-7; 8 nucleotides line up with TRBD2. CDR3 length: 14 residues. CDR1 is MNHEY and CDR2 is SMNVEV in the germline V gene (reference sequence). The junction had 7 bases not matched to a gene; V was cut back by 3 bases and J by 6 bases. The CDR3 sequence: CASSFASGSFEQYF. CDR3 nucleotides: TGTGCCAGCAGTTTTGCTAGCGGGTCATTCGAGCAGTACTTC.

V gene TRBV28 combines with J gene TRBJ1-1; perhaps TRBD1 as D (5 bases). The CDR3 loop spans 13 amino acids. Per the germline V gene, CDR1 is MDHEN and CDR2 is SYDVKM. The germline V and J ends were trimmed by 3 bases and 5 bases, with 10 bases remaining between them. The CDR3 sequence is CASSLGGKTEAFF. Here the CDR3 DNA reads TGTGCCAGCAGTTTGGGGGGGAAGACTGAAGCTTTCTTT.